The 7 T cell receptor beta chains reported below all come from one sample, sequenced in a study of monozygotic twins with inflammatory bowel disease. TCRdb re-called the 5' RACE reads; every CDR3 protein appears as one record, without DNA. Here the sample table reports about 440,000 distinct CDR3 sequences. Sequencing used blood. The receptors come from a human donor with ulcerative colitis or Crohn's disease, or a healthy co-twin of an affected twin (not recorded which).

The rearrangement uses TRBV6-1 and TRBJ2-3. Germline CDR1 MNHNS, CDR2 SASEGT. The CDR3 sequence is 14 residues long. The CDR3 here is CASSVYGNGDTQYF.

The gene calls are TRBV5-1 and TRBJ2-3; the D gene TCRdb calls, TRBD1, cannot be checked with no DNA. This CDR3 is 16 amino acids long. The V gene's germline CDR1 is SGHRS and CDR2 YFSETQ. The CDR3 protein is CASSLAGGDLTDTQYF.

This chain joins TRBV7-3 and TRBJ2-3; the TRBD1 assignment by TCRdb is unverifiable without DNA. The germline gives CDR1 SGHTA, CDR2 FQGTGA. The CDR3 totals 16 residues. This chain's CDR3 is CASSPGASVGWGTQYF. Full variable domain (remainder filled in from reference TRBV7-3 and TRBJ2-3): GAGVSQTPSNKVTEKGKYVELRCDPISGHTALYWYRQSLGQGPEFLIYFQGTGAADDSGLPNDRFFAVRPEGSVSTLKIQRTERGDSAVYLCASSPGASVGWGTQYFGPGTRLTVL.

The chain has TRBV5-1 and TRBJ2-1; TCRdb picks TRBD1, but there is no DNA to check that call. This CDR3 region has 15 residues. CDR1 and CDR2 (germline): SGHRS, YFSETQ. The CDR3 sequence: CASRSGDTSYNEQFF.

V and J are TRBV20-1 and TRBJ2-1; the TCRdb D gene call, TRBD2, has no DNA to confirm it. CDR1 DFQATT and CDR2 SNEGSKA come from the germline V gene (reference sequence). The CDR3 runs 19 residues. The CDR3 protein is CSAASLDARTSGRGDEQFF.

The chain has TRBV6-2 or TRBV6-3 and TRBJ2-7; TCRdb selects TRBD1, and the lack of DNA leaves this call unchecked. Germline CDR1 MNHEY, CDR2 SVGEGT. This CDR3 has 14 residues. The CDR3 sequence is CASSYEQGSYEQYF.

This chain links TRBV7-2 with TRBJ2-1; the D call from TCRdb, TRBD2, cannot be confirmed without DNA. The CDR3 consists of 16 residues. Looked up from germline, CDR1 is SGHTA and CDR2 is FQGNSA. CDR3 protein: CASSLAGGFEGNEQFF.